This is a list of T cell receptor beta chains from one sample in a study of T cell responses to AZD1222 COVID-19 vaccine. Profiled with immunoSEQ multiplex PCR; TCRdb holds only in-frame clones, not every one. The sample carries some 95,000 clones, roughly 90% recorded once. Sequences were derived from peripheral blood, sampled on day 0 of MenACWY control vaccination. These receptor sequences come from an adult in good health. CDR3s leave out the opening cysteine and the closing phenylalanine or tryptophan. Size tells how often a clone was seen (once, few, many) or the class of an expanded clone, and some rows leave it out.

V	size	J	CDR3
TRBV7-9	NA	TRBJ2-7	ASIKEGGISYEQY
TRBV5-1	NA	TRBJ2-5	ASSSGPGGGKETQY
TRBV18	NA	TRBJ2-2	ASSPPASGGSGELF
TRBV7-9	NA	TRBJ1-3	ASSLESVSGNTIY
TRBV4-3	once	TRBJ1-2	ASSQENRGHRAYGYT
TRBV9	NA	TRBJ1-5	ASSSGQGAFQPQH
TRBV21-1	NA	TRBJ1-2	ASSKGSSSYGYT
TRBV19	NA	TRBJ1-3	ASSMAQAARNTIY
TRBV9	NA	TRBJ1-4	ASSASGQPEKLF
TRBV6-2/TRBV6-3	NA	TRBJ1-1	ASSYSETEAF
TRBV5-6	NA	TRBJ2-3	ASSLTSGATDTQY
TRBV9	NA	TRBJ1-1	ASSGGWQNTEAF
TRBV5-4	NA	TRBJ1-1	ASSLNEGLSSEAF
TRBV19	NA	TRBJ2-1	ASSLGRFSYNEQF
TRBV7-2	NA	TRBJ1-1	ASSPHMTGGTEAF
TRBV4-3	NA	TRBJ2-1	ASSRAGVEQF
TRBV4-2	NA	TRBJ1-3	ASSQENRRHSSGNTIY
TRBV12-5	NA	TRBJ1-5	ASVRTDYSNQPQH
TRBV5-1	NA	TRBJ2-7	ASSLGNSGGSHEQY
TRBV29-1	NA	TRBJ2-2	SVEVEGQGTGELF
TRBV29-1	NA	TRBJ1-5	SVAGRGNQPQH
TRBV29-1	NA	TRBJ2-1	SVEGTGPSYNEQF
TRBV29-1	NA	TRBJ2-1	SVALASNEQF
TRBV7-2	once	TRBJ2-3	ASSTAASGTTISRDTQY
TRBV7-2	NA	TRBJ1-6	ASSLGSRGFSYNSPLH
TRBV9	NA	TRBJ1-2	ASSGGNPNYGYT
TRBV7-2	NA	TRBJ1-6	ASRLGFGGGVGSPLH
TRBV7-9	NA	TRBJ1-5	ASSFGPSTDSNQPQH
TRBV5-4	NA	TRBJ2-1	ASSRSSGGANEQF
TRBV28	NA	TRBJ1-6	ASSLRGQGNSPLH
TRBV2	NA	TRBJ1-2	ASSVAQGNDGYT
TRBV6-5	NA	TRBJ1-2	ASRRDSVDYGYT
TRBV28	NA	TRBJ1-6	ASSLSGNNSPLH
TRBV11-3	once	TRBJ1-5	ASSLDRGQPQH
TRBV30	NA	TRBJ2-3	AWSPGVATDTQY
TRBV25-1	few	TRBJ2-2	ASSGTGDTGELF
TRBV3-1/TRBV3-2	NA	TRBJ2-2	ASSQDTRATGELF
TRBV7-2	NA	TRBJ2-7	ASSLDPGGYEQY
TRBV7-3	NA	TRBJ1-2	ASSLTPYYGYT
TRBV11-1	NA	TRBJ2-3	ASSNRGMGDTQY
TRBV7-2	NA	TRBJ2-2	ASSLLVGTSGTGELF
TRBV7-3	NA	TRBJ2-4	ASSFGGAGIQY
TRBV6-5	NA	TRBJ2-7	ASRDRIYEQY
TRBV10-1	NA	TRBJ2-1	ASSPYEQF
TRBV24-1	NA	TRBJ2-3	ATSDYGGGTDTQY
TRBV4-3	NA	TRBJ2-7	ASSQGPGLAGGLYEQY
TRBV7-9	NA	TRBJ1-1	ASSFQGTEAF
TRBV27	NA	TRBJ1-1	ASSFQGRAEAF
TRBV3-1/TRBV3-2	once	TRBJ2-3	ASSQAPTSGGADTQY
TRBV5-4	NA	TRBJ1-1	ASNPDRANTEAF
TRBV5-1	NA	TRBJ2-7	ASSDLPGATYEQY
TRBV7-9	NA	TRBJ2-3	ASSLEGTTPDTQY
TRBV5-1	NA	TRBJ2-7	ASSLAGPPYEQY
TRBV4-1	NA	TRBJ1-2	ASSQGAGGRLYGYT
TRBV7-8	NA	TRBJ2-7	ASSPNLYEQY
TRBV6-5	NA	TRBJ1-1	ASSYSTNADTEAF
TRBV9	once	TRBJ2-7	ASSVGGTGSHEQY
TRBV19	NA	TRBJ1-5	ASKAMGTVGQPQH